The present T cell receptor beta chain was sequenced within a study of blood T cells in healthy people across ages. General study points: Long-lived donors carried more naive CD4+ cells and greater diversity than aged donors. Without sorted subsets, naive and antigen-experienced compartments could not be conclusively compared.

This clonotype was picked up a small number of times. The antigen is not known. CDR3 length: 15 residues. Germline lookup yields CDR1 DFQATT and CDR2 SNEGSKA (reference sequence). With 3 bases removed from V and 2 bases from J, the gap between germline ends came to 17 bases. Combining a sample-barcoded 5' primer with a J-beta primer mix, a second PCR ran for about 6 to 11 cycles. Each cDNA molecule, via a template-switch adaptor with 12 random nucleotides, was tagged. TCRdb re-called the 5' RACE reads with MiXCR, one entry per CDR3 protein. The repertoire includes more than 650,000 distinct CDR3 sequences, 53% of them detected once, and about 42% sits in the top ten.

The genes are TRBV20-1 and TRBJ2-7; a weak D match, TRBD2 (6 bases). Material: blood. The receptor was derived from a man of 80 years or more in good health. CDR3 DNA: TGCAGTGCTAGCCAACCAGGGAGGACGACCTACGAGCAGTACTTC. Translated: CSASQPGRTTYEQYF.